The following is a TCR beta chain sequence with its context. The germline V and J ends were trimmed by 3 bases and 10 bases, with 15 bases remaining between them. The CDR3 has 12 residues. Germline V gene data show CDR1 as SQVTM and CDR2 as ANQGSEA. The data were taken from a study of blood T cell repertoires in COVID-19. Turning to the study itself: T cells, B-cell-depleted T cells, or PBMCs supplied cDNA or gDNA.

Source study methods: Reference gene primer amplification in the assay estimated nucleated cell counts. This table comes from immunoSEQ multiplex PCR, and its TCRdb copy is limited to in-frame clones, with some not included. Clonal size and the V and J genes are those of that table, whereas D and trimming came from the DNA. The profile covers fewer than 30,000 clones, with over 70% appearing a single time and more than 15% taken by the ten largest. This receptor was taken from a woman in her fifties or sixties with acute or convalescent COVID-19. This chain uses TRBV29-1 with TRBJ1-2, with D uncertain. Source material: peripheral blood. DNA of the CDR3: TGCAGCGTTGAGGTAGTGCCCCGAGACTACACCTTC. It encodes CSVEVVPRDYTF.